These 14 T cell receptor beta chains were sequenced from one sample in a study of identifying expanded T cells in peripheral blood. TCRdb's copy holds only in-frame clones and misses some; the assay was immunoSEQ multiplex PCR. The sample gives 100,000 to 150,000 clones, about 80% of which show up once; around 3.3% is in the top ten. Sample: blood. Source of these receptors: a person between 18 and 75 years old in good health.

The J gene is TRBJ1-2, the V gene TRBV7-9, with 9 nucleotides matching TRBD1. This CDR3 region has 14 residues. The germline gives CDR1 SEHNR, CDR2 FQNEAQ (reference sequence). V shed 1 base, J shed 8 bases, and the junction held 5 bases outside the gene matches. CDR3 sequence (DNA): TGTGCCAGCAGCTTAGACGGGACAGGGTGGGGCTACACCTTC. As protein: CASSLDGTGWGYTF. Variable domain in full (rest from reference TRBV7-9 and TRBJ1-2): DTGVSQNPRHKITKRGQNVTFRCDPISEHNRLYWYRQTLGQGPEFLTYFQNEAQLEKSRLLSDRFSAERPKGSFSTLEIQRTEQGDSAMYLCASSLDGTGWGYTFGSGTRLTVV.

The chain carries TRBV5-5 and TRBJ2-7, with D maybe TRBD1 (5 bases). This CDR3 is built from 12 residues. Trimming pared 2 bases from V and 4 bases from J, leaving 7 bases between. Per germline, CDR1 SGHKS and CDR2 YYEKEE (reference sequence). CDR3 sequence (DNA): TGTGCCAGCAGCTTCCAGGGTTACGAGCAGTACTTC. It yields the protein CASSFQGYEQYF.

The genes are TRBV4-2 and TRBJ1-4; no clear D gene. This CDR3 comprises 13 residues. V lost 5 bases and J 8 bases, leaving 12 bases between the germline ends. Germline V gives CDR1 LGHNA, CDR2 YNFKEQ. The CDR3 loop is CASSSTAGEKLFF. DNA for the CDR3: TGTGCCAGCAGCTCAACAGCGGGGGAAAAACTGTTTTTT.

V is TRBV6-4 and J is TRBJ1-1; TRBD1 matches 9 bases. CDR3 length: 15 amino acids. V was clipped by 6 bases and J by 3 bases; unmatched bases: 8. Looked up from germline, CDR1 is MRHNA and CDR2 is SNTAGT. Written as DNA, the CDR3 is TGTGCCAGCAGCCTACAGGGGGCGCGGGACACTGAAGCTTTCTTT. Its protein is CASSLQGARDTEAFF.

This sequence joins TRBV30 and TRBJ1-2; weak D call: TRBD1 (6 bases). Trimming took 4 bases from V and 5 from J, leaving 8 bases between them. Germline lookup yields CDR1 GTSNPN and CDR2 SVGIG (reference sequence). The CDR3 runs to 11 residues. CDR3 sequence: CAWNTGYGYTF. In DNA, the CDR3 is TGTGCCTGGAATACAGGGTATGGCTACACCTTC.

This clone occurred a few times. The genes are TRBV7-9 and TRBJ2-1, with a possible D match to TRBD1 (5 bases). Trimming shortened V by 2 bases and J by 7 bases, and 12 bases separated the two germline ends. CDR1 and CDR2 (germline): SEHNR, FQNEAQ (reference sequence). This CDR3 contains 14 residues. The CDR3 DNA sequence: TGTGCCAGCAGCTTAAACCAAAAGGGGAATGAGCAGTTCTTC. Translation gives CASSLNQKGNEQFF.

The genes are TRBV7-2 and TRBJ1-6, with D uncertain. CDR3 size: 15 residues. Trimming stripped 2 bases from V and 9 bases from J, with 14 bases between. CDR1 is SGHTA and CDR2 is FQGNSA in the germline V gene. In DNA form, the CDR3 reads TGTGCCAGCAGCTTAAGAGCCCAGAAAGGTTCACCCCTCCACTTT. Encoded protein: CASSLRAQKGSPLHF.

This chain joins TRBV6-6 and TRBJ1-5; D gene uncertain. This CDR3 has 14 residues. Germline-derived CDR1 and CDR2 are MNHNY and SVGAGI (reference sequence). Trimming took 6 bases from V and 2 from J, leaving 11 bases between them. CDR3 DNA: TGTGCCAGCAGAGCGGACGTTCGCAATCAGCCCCAGCATTTT. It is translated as CASRADVRNQPQHF.

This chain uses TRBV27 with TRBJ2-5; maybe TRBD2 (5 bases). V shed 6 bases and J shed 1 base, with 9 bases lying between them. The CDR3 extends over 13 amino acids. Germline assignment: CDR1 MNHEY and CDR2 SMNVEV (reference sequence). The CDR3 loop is CASRATTQETQYF. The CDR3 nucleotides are TGTGCCAGCAGAGCGACTACCCAAGAGACCCAGTACTTC.

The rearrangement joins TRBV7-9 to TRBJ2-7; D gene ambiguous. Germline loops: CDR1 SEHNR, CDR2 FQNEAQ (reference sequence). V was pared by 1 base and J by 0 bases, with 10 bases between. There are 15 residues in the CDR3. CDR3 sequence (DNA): TGTGCCAGCAGCTTAGGGGTTTGGACCTCCTACGAGCAGTACTTC. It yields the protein CASSLGVWTSYEQYF.

CDR3 nucleotide sequence: TGTGCCAGCAGTTTATGGACCGTTGAAAAACTGTTTTTT. Translation: CASSLWTVEKLFF. The chain recombines TRBV2 with TRBJ1-4, with D hard to call. Germline-derived CDR1 and CDR2 are SNHLY and FYNNEI. The CDR3 sequence is 13 residues long. V was shortened by 5 bases and J by 7 bases, with 11 bases between the two germline ends.

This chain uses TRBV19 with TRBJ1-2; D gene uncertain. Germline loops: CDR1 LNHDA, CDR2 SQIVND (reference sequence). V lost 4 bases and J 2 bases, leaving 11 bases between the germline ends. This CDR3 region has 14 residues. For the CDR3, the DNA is TGTGCCAGTAGTAACTTAGAGAGGAACTATGGCTACACCTTC. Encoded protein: CASSNLERNYGYTF.

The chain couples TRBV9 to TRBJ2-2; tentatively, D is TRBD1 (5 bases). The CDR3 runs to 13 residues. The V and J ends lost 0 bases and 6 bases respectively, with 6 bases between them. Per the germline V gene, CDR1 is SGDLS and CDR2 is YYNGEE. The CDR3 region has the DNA TGTGCCAGCAGCGTAGAAGGGGCCGGGGAGCTGTTTTTT. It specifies CASSVEGAGELFF.

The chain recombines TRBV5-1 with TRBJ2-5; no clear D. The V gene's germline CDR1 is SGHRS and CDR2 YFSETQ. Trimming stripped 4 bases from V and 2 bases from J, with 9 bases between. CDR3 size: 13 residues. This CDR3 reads CASSTLSQETQYF. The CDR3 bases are TGCGCCAGCAGCACATTATCACAAGAGACCCAGTACTTC.